These 29 T cell receptor beta chains share one sample of origin, sequenced in a study of T cell responses to AZD1222 COVID-19 vaccine. Assay used: immunoSEQ multiplex PCR; TCRdb lists only in-frame clones, some missing. The sample contains about 150,000 clones, around 93% of which appear only once. Sequenced material: peripheral blood, taken on day 0 of AZD1222 vaccination. The receptors here all came from an adult in good health.

V and J are TRBV6-6 and TRBJ2-2; D is unclear. The germline gives CDR1 MNHNY, CDR2 SVGAGI (reference sequence). The CDR3 consists of 12 residues. The ends were cut back, 2 bases at V and 5 bases at J, with 3 bases in the middle. As DNA, the CDR3 is TGTGCCAGCAGTTACACTACCGGGGAGCTGTTTTTT. Translating it yields CASSYTTGELFF.

This clone appeared a single time. The rearrangement uses TRBV2 and TRBJ1-5, with D unresolved. There are 11 residues in the CDR3. Trimming took 8 bases from V and 4 from J, leaving 6 bases between them. CDR1 and CDR2 (germline): SNHLY, FYNNEI. The DNA of the CDR3 is TGTGCCAGCGGTATAAATCAGCCCCAGCATTTT. This gives the protein CASGINQPQHF.

The V gene is TRBV5-1, the J gene TRBJ2-5, with 8 bases lining up with TRBD2. Trimming cost V 0 bases and J 5 bases; bases outside gene matches: 6. Germline V gene sequence: CDR1 SGHRS, CDR2 YFSETQ. The CDR3 loop spans 15 amino acids. The CDR3 DNA reads as TGCGCCAGCAGCTTGGCCGGGACTAGTTCGGAGACCCAGTACTTC. Its translation: CASSLAGTSSETQYF.

This chain uses TRBV9 with TRBJ2-3; the D gene is possibly TRBD2 (7 bases). The germline CDR1 and CDR2 sequences are SGDLS and YYNGEE. V lost 0 bases to trimming and J lost 4 bases, with 12 bases between them. The CDR3 runs 15 residues. For the CDR3, the DNA is TGTGCCAGCAGCGTAGGAAGGGGGGGCCCAGATACGCAGTATTTT. Protein product: CASSVGRGGPDTQYF.

The DNA of the CDR3 is TGTGCCAGCAGCGGGACAGGGTCCAACGAGCAGTACTTC. Translating it yields CASSGTGSNEQYF. The V and J genes are TRBV11-2 and TRBJ2-7, with 9 bases lining up with TRBD1. Trimming took 5 bases from V and 5 from J; bases not matched to a gene: 4. Germline V gene data show CDR1 as SGHAT and CDR2 as FQNNGV. This CDR3 spans 13 amino acids.

The chain is built from TRBV9 and TRBJ1-1, with 10 bases identical to TRBD1. Germline loops: CDR1 SGDLS, CDR2 YYNGEE. This CDR3 is built from 15 residues. Trimming took 4 bases from V and 1 from J; bases not matched to a gene: 4. As DNA, the CDR3 is TGTGCCAGCAGCTCGACAGGGGGCGCGAACACTGAAGCTTTCTTT. Translated: CASSSTGGANTEAFF.

V usage is TRBV7-9 and J usage is TRBJ2-3; TRBD1 matches at 9 bases. The CDR3 extends over 16 amino acids. After removal of 3 bases from V and 0 bases from J, the junction contained 4 bases not matched to a gene. Germline loops: CDR1 SEHNR, CDR2 FQNEAQ (reference sequence). CDR3 region: CASSFGDRASTDTQYF. DNA of the CDR3: TGTGCCAGCAGCTTTGGGGACAGGGCTAGCACAGATACGCAGTATTTT.

This chain uses TRBV7-9 with TRBJ1-6, with TRBD1 as a possible D gene (5 bases). Trimming cost V 10 bases and J 8 bases, with 12 bases left between them. The CDR3 spans 12 residues. Germline V gene lookup returns CDR1 SEHNR and CDR2 FQNEAQ (reference sequence). The CDR3 nucleotides read TGTGCCACCTCTGGGGGGTATTCACCCCTCCACTTT. This encodes CATSGGYSPLHF.

The CDR3 reads CASSLSAAVFNYGYTF. CDR3 DNA: TGTGCCAGCAGTTTATCGGCCGCGGTGTTTAACTATGGCTACACCTTC. The chain links TRBV27 to TRBJ1-2; D unresolved. The germline gives CDR1 MNHEY, CDR2 SMNVEV (reference sequence). The V end lost 0 bases, the J end lost 1 base, and 12 bases lay between the germline ends. The CDR3 has 16 residues.

V is TRBV27 and J is TRBJ2-5; D might be TRBD1 (5 bases). CDR1 is MNHEY, CDR2 SMNVEV, per germline (reference sequence). The CDR3 covers 18 residues. V lost 1 base and J 1 base, leaving 19 bases between the germline ends. The DNA for the CDR3 is TGTGCCAGCAGTTTATTCAGGAACAGAGGCAGGGCCCAAGAGACCCAGTACTTC. This codes for CASSLFRNRGRAQETQYF.

J is TRBJ1-1 and V is TRBV11-3; D is undetermined. The CDR3 has 13 amino acids. The germline gives CDR1 SGHNT, CDR2 YENEEA. V was shortened by 9 bases and J by 4 bases, with 15 bases between the two germline ends. The CDR3 nucleotides are TGTGCCAGGAGGGATGAGGGATTCACTGAAGCTTTCTTT. Its protein product is CARRDEGFTEAFF.

The V gene is TRBV6-1, the J gene TRBJ1-2; 7 nucleotides agree with TRBD1. After removal of 1 base from V and 2 bases from J, the junction contained 4 bases not matched to a gene. Germline CDR1 is MNHNS and CDR2 is SASEGT. This CDR3 has 15 residues. The CDR3 sequence is CASSEVPTGNYGYTF. The CDR3 DNA is TGTGCCAGCAGTGAAGTCCCGACAGGGAACTATGGCTACACCTTC.

The chain links TRBV3-1 (or the pseudogene TRBV3-2) to TRBJ1-5; D gene unclear. Germline V gene data show CDR1 as LGHDT and CDR2 as YNNKEL (reference sequence). The germline V and J ends were trimmed by 4 bases and 2 bases, with 12 bases remaining between them. This CDR3 is built from 15 residues. CDR3 in DNA: TGTGCCAGCAGCCCATCGAGCGGTGGCAATCAGCCCCAGCATTTT. Its protein is CASSPSSGGNQPQHF.

The V gene is TRBV13, the J gene TRBJ2-3; 10 bases fit TRBD2. After removal of 2 bases from V and 5 bases from J, the junction contained 4 bases not matched to a gene. CDR1 and CDR2 from the germline V gene are PRHDT and FYEKMQ (reference sequence). The CDR3 spans 15 residues. CDR3 DNA: TGTGCCAGCAGCTTACAGCGGGGGGGCCAAGATACGCAGTATTTT. Residues: CASSLQRGGQDTQYF.

CDR3 sequence reads: CASSYSVGNQPQHF. The CDR3 nucleotides read TGTGCCAGCAGTTACTCGGTAGGCAATCAGCCCCAGCATTTT. The genes are TRBV6-5 and TRBJ1-5; no clear D. The germline gives CDR1 MNHEY, CDR2 SVGAGI. Trimming left V 0 bases short and J 2 bases short, with 5 bases between. This CDR3 spans 14 amino acids.

V and J are TRBV11-3 and TRBJ1-1; a possible D gene is TRBD1 (6 bases). The CDR3 is made up of 13 amino acids. Trimming removed 1 base from V and 13 bases from J, with 16 bases in between. The germline gives CDR1 SGHNT, CDR2 YENEEA. CDR3 protein: CASSLGGGALYFF. The CDR3 region has the DNA TGTGCCAGCAGCTTAGGCGGGGGGGCACTGTATTTCTTT.

The chain couples TRBV4-1 to TRBJ1-4; D gene unclear. V lost 3 bases and J lost 0, with 8 bases in between. CDR3 length: 15 amino acids. The germline gives CDR1 MGHRA, CDR2 YSYEKL. The CDR3 bases are TGCGCCAGCAGCCATGGCCCCGCAACTAATGAAAAACTGTTTTTT. Residues: CASSHGPATNEKLFF.

The chain has TRBV19 and TRBJ1-2; D unclear. The CDR3 is 12 amino acids. V lost 8 bases, J lost 7 bases, and 14 bases lay in between. Germline V gene data show CDR1 as LNHDA and CDR2 as SQIVND (reference sequence). The chain's CDR3 is CASQEDPVGYTF. For the CDR3, the DNA is TGTGCCAGTCAAGAGGACCCCGTTGGCTACACCTTC.

V and J are TRBV6-1 and TRBJ1-1; D remains ambiguous. Germline values: CDR1 MNHNS, CDR2 SASEGT. The CDR3 loop spans 15 amino acids. V lost 0 bases to trimming and J lost 1 base, with 9 bases between them. The CDR3 DNA sequence: TGTGCCAGCAGTGAAGCGGTGGGGTGGAACACTGAAGCTTTCTTT. Its protein product is CASSEAVGWNTEAFF.

The chain is built from TRBV10-3 and TRBJ1-3; possible D gene TRBD1, 6 bases. Trimming pared 6 bases from V and 6 bases from J, leaving 12 bases between. CDR1 is ENHRY, CDR2 SYGVKD, per germline. The CDR3 sequence is 13 residues long. CDR3 in amino acids: CAISRDRTNTIYF. The DNA of the CDR3 is TGTGCCATCAGCCGAGACAGGACAAACACCATATATTTT.

The chain's CDR3 is CASSLRAGGPSETQYF. CDR3 sequence (DNA): TGTGCCAGCAGCTTACGGGCGGGGGGGCCGTCCGAGACCCAGTACTTC. The chain combines TRBV7-9 with TRBJ2-5; 9 nucleotides agree with TRBD2. After removal of 2 bases from V and 5 bases from J, the junction contained 9 bases not matched to a gene. This CDR3 is built from 16 residues. CDR1 SEHNR and CDR2 FQNEAQ come from the germline V gene (reference sequence).

The genes are TRBV4-1 and TRBJ2-2; 9 bases align to TRBD2. Germline CDR1 MGHRA, CDR2 YSYEKL. Trimming at V came to 9 bases and at J to 2 bases, leaving 10 bases not matched to a gene. This CDR3 spans 16 amino acids. The CDR3 here is CASHGLAGRNTGELFF. CDR3 nucleotides: TGCGCCAGTCACGGGCTAGCGGGGAGAAACACCGGGGAGCTGTTTTTT.

The chain employs TRBV30 and TRBJ1-1; D uncertain. V was trimmed by 0 bases and J by 4 bases, leaving 12 bases between them. Germline CDR1 reads GTSNPN; CDR2 reads SVGIG (reference sequence). The CDR3 has 14 residues. DNA for the CDR3: TGTGCCTGGAGTGTACTCCCTGGCGGCACTGAAGCTTTCTTT. Its protein product is CAWSVLPGGTEAFF.

The CDR3: CASRPLFRGKETQYF. Here the CDR3 DNA reads TGTGCCAGCAGGCCTCTCTTCAGGGGGAAAGAGACCCAGTACTTC. This chain uses TRBV27 with TRBJ2-5; 7 nucleotides align to TRBD1. Germline lookup yields CDR1 MNHEY and CDR2 SMNVEV (reference sequence). CDR3 size: 15 residues. V lost 6 bases, J lost 3 bases, and 10 bases stayed unmatched.

V and J are TRBV6-5 and TRBJ2-7; 7 bases agree with TRBD1. V gave up 0 bases and J gave up 1 base; unmatched junction bases: 3. Looked up from germline, CDR1 is MNHEY and CDR2 is SVGAGI. CDR3 length: 15 amino acids. The CDR3: CASSYSRQGSYEQYF. Here the CDR3 DNA reads TGTGCCAGCAGTTACTCGAGACAGGGTTCCTACGAGCAGTACTTC.

The gene calls are TRBV19 and TRBJ1-5; tentatively, D is TRBD1 (6 bases). The germline gives CDR1 LNHDA, CDR2 SQIVND (reference sequence). The CDR3 length is 17 residues. V lost 6 bases and J 7 bases, leaving 25 bases between the germline ends. The CDR3 nucleotides are TGTGCCAGTAGCTACGCACCCCCCGGGCAGGGGATGCAGCCCCAGCATTTT. Its protein product is CASSYAPPGQGMQPQHF.

The chain links TRBV7-2 to TRBJ2-2; D possibly corresponds to TRBD1 (6 bases). The CDR3 is made up of 14 amino acids. Trimming took 5 bases from V and 4 from J, leaving 11 bases between them. Germline-derived CDR1 and CDR2 are SGHTA and FQGNSA. The CDR3 DNA reads TGTGCCAGCAGCCGCTGGGACATCACCGGGGAGCTGTTTTTT. It specifies CASSRWDITGELFF.

The rearrangement joins TRBV28 to TRBJ2-3; 8 bases align to TRBD2. Germline CDR1 reads MDHEN; CDR2 reads SYDVKM. J gave up 5 bases and V 5 bases, and 9 bases lay outside the gene matches. This CDR3 has 15 amino acids. Here the CDR3 DNA reads TGTGCCAGCAGTGTAGCGGGGCCACGCGGAGATACGCAGTATTTT. Residues: CASSVAGPRGDTQYF.

The V and J genes are TRBV19 and TRBJ1-6; D is possibly TRBD1 (6 bases). The V end lost 6 bases, the J end lost 10 bases, and 19 bases lay between the germline ends. Germline lookup yields CDR1 LNHDA and CDR2 SQIVND (reference sequence). This CDR3 is built from 15 residues. The CDR3: CASSSEGGARSPLHF. CDR3 DNA: TGTGCCAGTAGCTCCGAGGGGGGGGCGAGATCACCCCTCCACTTT.